This TCR beta chain was found in a study of blood T cell repertoires in COVID-19. V was pared by 6 bases and J by 6 bases, with 4 bases of the junction left unmatched. This CDR3 spans 13 amino acids. CDR1 KGHSH and CDR2 LQKENI come from the germline V gene. TCRdb keeps only in-frame clones here, not all; method: immunoSEQ multiplex PCR. Of hundreds of thousands of clones detected, 80% to 90% appear once; the ten largest clones hold 0.95% to 1.3%. Participants spanned ages about 18 to 90 years and resided in about two dozen US areas. This TCR was sampled from a man younger than 45 who had recovered from COVID-19. Sequenced sample: PBMCs or T cells enriched from blood (not recorded which). The chain links TRBV18 to TRBJ1-5; 8 bases map to TRBD1. In DNA form, the CDR3 reads TGTGCCAGCTCGACAGGGGTGGGTCAGCCCCAGCATTTT. Protein product: CASSTGVGQPQHF.